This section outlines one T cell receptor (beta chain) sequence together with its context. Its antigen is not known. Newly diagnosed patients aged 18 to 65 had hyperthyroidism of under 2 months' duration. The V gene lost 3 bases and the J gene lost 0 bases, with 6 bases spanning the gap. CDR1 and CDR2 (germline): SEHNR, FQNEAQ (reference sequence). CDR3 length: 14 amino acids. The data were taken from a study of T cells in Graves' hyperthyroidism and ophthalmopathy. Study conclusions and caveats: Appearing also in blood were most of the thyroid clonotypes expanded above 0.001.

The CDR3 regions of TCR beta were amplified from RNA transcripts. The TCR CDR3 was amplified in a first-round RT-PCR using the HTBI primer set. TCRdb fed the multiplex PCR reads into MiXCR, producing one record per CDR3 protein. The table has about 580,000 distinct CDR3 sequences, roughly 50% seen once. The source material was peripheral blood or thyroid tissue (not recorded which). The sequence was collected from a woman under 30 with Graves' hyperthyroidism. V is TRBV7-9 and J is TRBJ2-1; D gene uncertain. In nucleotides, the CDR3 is TGTGCCAGCAGCTTGGGTCCCTCCTACAATGAGCAGTTCTTC. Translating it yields CASSLGPSYNEQFF.